What follows is one T cell receptor beta chain and its context. TCRdb's table, derived via immunoSEQ multiplex PCR, lists solely in-frame clones and lacks some. The sample contains 140,000 or so clones, roughly 80% of which appear only once. Two negative PCRs, clearance, or symptom resolution characterized the recovered Cohort 3 donors. This CDR3 is built from 13 residues. V lost 3 bases to trimming and J lost 5 bases, with 10 bases between them. Germline CDR1 and CDR2: SGHTA and FQGTGA. The data are from a study of blood T cell repertoires in COVID-19. This receptor was taken from a woman in her thirties or forties who had recovered from COVID-19. Sequencing used PBMCs or T cells enriched from blood (not recorded which). This chain links TRBV7-3 with TRBJ1-1; unclear D gene. Here the CDR3 DNA reads TGTGCCAGCAGCTTGTCGGCCGGGACTGAAGCTTTCTTT. It codes for CASSLSAGTEAFF.